The entry below describes one T cell receptor beta chain. No antigen is known for it. Assay used: immunoSEQ multiplex PCR; TCRdb lists only in-frame clones, some missing. Of roughly 50,000 clones listed, more than 70% are singletons. The sample belongs to a study of cytomegalovirus exposure and HLA in healthy donors. Study-wide background: A subsequent analysis reported that the 120 validation repertoires were produced on the same platform that had also been used for the roughly 710 first-cohort repertoires. General study findings and limits: Cytomegalovirus-associated status was assigned to roughly 160 TCR beta chains. Published work reported that the classifier diagnosed cytomegalovirus status with high specificity and sensitivity.

This TCR was recovered from a woman between 18 and 29 years old in good health and CMV-seropositive. The specimen sequenced was PBMCs.

The CDR3: CASSPSSSYWELFF. CDR3 nucleotides: TGTGCCAGCAGCCCATCTAGTTCGTACTGGGAGCTGTTTTTT. The rearrangement uses TRBV7-9 and TRBJ2-2; D remains unclear. CDR3 length: 14 amino acids. The germline CDR1 and CDR2 sequences are SEHNR and FQNEAQ (reference sequence). The ends were cut back, 5 bases at V and 9 bases at J, with 16 bases in the middle.